This T cell receptor (beta chain) is from a study of shared clonotypes between healthy human individuals. Overall study findings and caveats: Richness estimates generally favored naive over memory subsets.

Germline values: CDR1 SGHRS, CDR2 YFSETQ. The V and J ends lost 2 bases and 0 bases respectively, with 24 bases between them. The CDR3 has 20 residues. A note on this clone: Its antigen is not known.

Only in-frame clones appear in the TCRdb table, and some are missing; sequencing was by immunoSEQ multiplex PCR. The sample has some 2,500,000 clones; roughly 93% are singletons. A CD45RA+ naive subset and a CD45RA-negative memory subset were split from CD4+ cells. The rearrangement uses TRBV5-1 and TRBJ2-1; a possible D gene is TRBD2 (5 bases). The sequence derives from a man younger than 35 in good health. Some clones in this sample may be carry-over from other donors' samples. The sequenced sample was naive CD4+ T cells from PBMCs. Subset denoted: CD45RA+ positively selected. The CDR3 protein is CASSFSSGSPLGRSYNEQFF. CDR3 in DNA: TGCGCCAGCAGCTTCTCAAGCGGTTCCCCACTCGGACGCTCCTACAATGAGCAGTTCTTC.